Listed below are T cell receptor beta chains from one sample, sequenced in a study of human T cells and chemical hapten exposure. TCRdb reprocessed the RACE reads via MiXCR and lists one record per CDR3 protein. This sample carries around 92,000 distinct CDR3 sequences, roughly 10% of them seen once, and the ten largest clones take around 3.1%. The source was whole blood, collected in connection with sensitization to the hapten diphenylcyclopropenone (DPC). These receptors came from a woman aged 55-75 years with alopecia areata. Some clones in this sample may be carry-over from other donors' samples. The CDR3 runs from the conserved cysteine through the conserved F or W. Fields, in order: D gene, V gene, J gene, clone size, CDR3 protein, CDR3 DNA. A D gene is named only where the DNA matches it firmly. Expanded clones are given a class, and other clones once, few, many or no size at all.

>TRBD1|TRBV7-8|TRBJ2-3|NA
CASSLDGTGALSTQYF
TGTGCCAGCAGCTTAGATGGGACAGGCGCTTTGAGTACGCAGTATTTT
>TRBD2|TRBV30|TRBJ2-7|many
CAWSRPGTSNEQYF
TGTGCCTGGAGTCGCCCCGGGACTAGCAACGAGCAGTACTTC
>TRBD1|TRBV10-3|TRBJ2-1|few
CAISEIGTGTYNEQFF
TGTGCCATCAGTGAGATTGGGACAGGGACCTACAATGAGCAGTTCTTC
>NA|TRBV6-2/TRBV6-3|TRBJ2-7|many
CASSYSPLARSYEQYF
TGTGCCAGCAGTTACTCCCCGCTAGCGCGTTCCTACGAGCAGTACTTC
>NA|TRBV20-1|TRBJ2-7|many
CSAPRALGGAIHEQYF
TGCAGTGCTCCCCGAGCCCTTGGAGGGGCAATCCACGAGCAGTACTTC
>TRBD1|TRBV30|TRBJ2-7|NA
CAWSGQGTYEQYF
TGTGCCTGGAGTGGACAGGGAACCTACGAGCAGTACTTC
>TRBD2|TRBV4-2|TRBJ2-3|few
CASSQALGGTDTQYF
TGTGCCAGCAGCCAAGCGTTGGGGGGGACAGATACGCAGTATTTT
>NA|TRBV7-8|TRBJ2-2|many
CASSPRYTGELFF
TGTGCCAGCAGCCCGCGGTACACCGGGGAGCTGTTTTTT
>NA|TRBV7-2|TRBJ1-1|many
CASSSRGTENTEAFF
TGTGCCAGCAGCTCCCGTGGGACTGAGAACACTGAAGCTTTCTTT
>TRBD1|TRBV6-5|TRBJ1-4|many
CASRQGAEKLFF
TGTGCCAGCAGACAGGGGGCTGAAAAACTGTTTTTT
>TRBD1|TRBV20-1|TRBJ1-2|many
CSAGQGAHGYTF
TGCAGTGCTGGTCAGGGGGCTCATGGCTACACCTTC
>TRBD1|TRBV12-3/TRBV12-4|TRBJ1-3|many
CASSRQGSGNTIYF
TGTGCCAGCAGTCGACAGGGCTCTGGAAACACCATATATTTT
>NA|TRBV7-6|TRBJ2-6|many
CASSLYPAGAGANVLTF
TGTGCCAGCAGCTTATACCCTGCAGGGGCTGGGGCCAACGTCCTGACTTTC
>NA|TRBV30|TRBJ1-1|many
CAGAHRQNTEAFF
TGTGCCGGGGCCCACAGGCAGAACACTGAAGCTTTCTTT
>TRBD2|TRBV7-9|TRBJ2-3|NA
CASSFSGGGPRHTQYF
TGTGCCAGCAGCTTTAGCGGCGGGGGGCCACGGCATACGCAGTATTTT
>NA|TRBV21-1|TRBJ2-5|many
CASSKLGIQGGRTEAQYF
TGTGCCAGCAGCAAATTGGGGATACAGGGTGGAAGGACGGAGGCCCAGTACTTC
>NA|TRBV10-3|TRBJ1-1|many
CASNTLGETEAFF
TGTGCCAGCAATACACTCGGGGAAACTGAAGCTTTCTTT
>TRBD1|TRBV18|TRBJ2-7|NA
CASSPGGDEQYF
TGTGCCAGCTCCCCAGGGGGCGACGAGCAGTACTTC
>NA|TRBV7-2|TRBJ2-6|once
CTSSLAGANVLTF
TGTACCAGCAGCTTAGCCGGGGCCAACGTCCTGACTTTC
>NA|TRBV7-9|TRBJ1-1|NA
CASSLDSRTEAFF
TGTGCCAGCAGCTTAGATAGCCGCACTGAAGCTTTCTTT
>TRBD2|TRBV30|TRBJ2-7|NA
CAWSSGGSSYEQYF
TGTGCCTGGAGCAGCGGGGGGAGCTCCTACGAGCAGTACTTC
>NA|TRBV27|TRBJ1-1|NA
CASSPWQGRFTEAFF
TGTGCCAGCAGTCCCTGGCAGGGTCGGTTTACTGAAGCTTTCTTT
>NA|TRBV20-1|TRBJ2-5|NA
CSAPGEKTQYF
TGCAGTGCTCCTGGGGAGAAGACCCAGTACTTC
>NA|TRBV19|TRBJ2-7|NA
CASSISGNSYEQYF
TGTGCCAGTAGTATTTCAGGGAACTCCTACGAGCAGTACTTC
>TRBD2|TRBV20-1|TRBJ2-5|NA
CSAGIGLAEETQYF
TGCAGTGCCGGGATCGGACTAGCAGAAGAGACCCAGTACTTC
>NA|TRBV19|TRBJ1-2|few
CATGVPLYGYTF
TGTGCCACTGGAGTACCGCTGTATGGCTACACCTTC
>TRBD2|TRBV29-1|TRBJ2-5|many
CSVVASGEETQYF
TGCAGCGTTGTGGCGAGCGGGGAAGAGACCCAGTACTTC
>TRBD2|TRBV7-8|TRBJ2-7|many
CASSLTSGARIVVEQYF
TGTGCCAGCAGCTTGACTAGCGGGGCCCGTATTGTCGTGGAGCAGTACTTC
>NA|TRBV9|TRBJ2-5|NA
CASSARETQYF
TGTGCCAGCAGCGCACGGGAGACCCAGTACTTC
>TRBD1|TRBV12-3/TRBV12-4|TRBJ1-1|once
CASSLNPGTGNTEAFF
TGTGCCAGCAGTTTAAACCCCGGGACAGGAAACACTGAAGCTTTCTTT
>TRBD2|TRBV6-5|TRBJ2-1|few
CASSYSFPGGRLGNEQFF
TGTGCCAGCAGTTACTCGTTCCCGGGGGGGCGATTAGGAAATGAGCAGTTCTTC
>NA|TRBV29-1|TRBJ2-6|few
CSVQTSSGANVLTF
TGCAGCGTCCAGACGAGCTCTGGGGCCAACGTCCTGACTTTC
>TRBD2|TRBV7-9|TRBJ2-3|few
CASSARTSGRRPSTDTQYF
TGTGCCAGCAGCGCCCGGACTAGCGGGCGTCGTCCTAGCACAGATACGCAGTATTTT
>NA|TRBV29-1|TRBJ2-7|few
CSVEEGNNPYEQYF
TGCAGCGTTGAAGAGGGGAACAATCCCTACGAGCAGTACTTC
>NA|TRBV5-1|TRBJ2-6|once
CASSLGGTPSGANVLTF
TGCGCCAGCAGCTTGGGAGGGACCCCCTCTGGGGCCAACGTCCTGACTTTC
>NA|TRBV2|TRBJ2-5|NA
CASTVQETQYF
TGTGCCAGCACCGTGCAAGAGACCCAGTACTTC
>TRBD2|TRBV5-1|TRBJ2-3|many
CASSFFGTSGGTDTQYF
TGCGCCAGCAGCTTTTTTGGGACTAGCGGGGGCACAGATACGCAGTATTTT
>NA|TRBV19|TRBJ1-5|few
CASSIDREVQPQHF
TGTGCCAGTAGTATAGACAGGGAAGTTCAGCCCCAGCATTTT
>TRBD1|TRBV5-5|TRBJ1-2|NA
CASSLRTGYGYTF
TGTGCCAGCAGCTTGAGGACAGGGTATGGCTACACCTTC
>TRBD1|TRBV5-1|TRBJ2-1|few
CASSAGTGPVDEQFF
TGCGCCAGCAGCGCGGGGACAGGGCCGGTGGATGAGCAGTTCTTC
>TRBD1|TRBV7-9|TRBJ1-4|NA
CASSLRDRGNEKLFF
TGTGCCAGCAGCCTCAGGGACAGGGGTAATGAAAAACTGTTTTTT
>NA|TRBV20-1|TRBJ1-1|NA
CSGTGSGVRTEAFF
TGCAGTGGAACAGGGTCGGGAGTTCGCACTGAAGCTTTCTTT
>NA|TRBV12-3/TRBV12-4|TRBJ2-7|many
CASSFFSEQYF
TGTGCCAGCAGTTTCTTTTCCGAGCAGTACTTC
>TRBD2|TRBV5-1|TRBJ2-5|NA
CASSVQTSGVETQYF
TGCGCCAGCAGCGTACAGACTAGCGGGGTAGAGACCCAGTACTTC
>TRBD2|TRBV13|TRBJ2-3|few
CASGTLAGGSDTQYF
TGTGCCAGCGGGACCTTAGCGGGGGGTTCAGATACGCAGTATTTT
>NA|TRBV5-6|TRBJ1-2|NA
CASSLWGQSSFYGYTF
TGTGCCAGCAGCTTGTGGGGTCAAAGCAGCTTCTATGGCTACACCTTC
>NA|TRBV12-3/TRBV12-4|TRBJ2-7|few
CASSLGGSSYEQYF
TGTGCCAGCAGTTTAGGGGGTTCAAGCTACGAGCAGTACTTC
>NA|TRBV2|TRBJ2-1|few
CASSEAPIEEQFF
TGTGCCAGCAGTGAAGCCCCGATAGAGGAGCAGTTCTTC